The T cell receptor beta chain under discussion was sequenced for a study of T-cell reconstitution after alpha-beta-depleted transplantation in children. V shed 5 bases, J shed 5 bases, and the junction held 11 bases outside the gene matches. The CDR3 contains 16 residues. Germline-derived CDR1 and CDR2 are WNHNN and SYGVQD (reference sequence). Preparation of the TCRbeta library involved a method that used unique molecular identifiers. TCRdb reanalysed the PCR reads using MiXCR and keeps one entry per CDR3 protein. This table has more than 400,000 distinct CDR3 sequences, around two fifths appearing once.

The gene calls are TRBV10-1 and TRBJ2-1; 8 bases line up with TRBD1. This receptor was identified in a girl aged 2-10 years with aplastic anemia, due to receive a stem cell transplant. The starting material was PBMCs, obtained before TCRalphabeta/CD19-depleted stem cell transplant. The CDR3 loop is CASSPGGAGKNNEQFF. The CDR3 nucleotides read TGCGCCAGCAGTCCAGGGGGCGCGGGGAAAAACAATGAGCAGTTCTTC.